Sequencing of this T cell receptor (beta chain) was carried out in a study of T cell repertoires in cytomegalovirus infection. Study-wide background: Peptides in the study included HLA-C-restricted and HLA-B-restricted CMV epitopes. Public TCR beta signatures marked donors with CMV infection and the matching HLA.

Each CDR3 protein is one row after TCRdb ran MiXCR on the reads. The repertoire holds fewer than 1,000,000 distinct CDR3 sequences, with roughly 30% as singletons. This clonotype was found many times. What it binds is unknown. Findings and limits, study-wide: Within the response measured ex vivo, HLA-C-restricted CMV-specific TCR beta clonotypes were dominant. Cumulative public TCR beta family frequency identified carriers of CMV plus the relevant HLA.

J lost 2 bases, V lost 2 bases, and 6 bases had no gene match. The CDR3 loop spans 17 amino acids. The germline CDR1 and CDR2 sequences are SGHVS and FQNEAQ. The chain joins TRBV7-8 to TRBJ1-5; 10 bases are shared with TRBD1. Sequenced here: cultured CD8+ T cells from PBMCs, sampled from culture after CMV antigen stimulation. The sequence came from a human donor in good health (CMV status not recorded). Some clones in this sample may be carry-over from other donors' samples. The CDR3: CASSLLGGTGGNQPQHF. CDR3 coding DNA: TGTGCCAGCAGCTTACTGGGCGGGACAGGGGGCAATCAGCCCCAGCATTTT.